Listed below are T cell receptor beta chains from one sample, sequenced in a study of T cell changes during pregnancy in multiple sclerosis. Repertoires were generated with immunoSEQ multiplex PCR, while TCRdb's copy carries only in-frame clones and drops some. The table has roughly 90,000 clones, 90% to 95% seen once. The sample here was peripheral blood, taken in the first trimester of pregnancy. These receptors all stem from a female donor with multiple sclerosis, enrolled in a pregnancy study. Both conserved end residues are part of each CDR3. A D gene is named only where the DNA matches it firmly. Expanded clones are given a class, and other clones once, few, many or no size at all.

CDR3aa: CASSVASGGSYNEQFF; CDR3nt: TGTGCCAGCAGCGTAGCTAGCGGGGGGTCCTACAATGAGCAGTTCTTC; j_gene: TRBJ2-1; d_gene: TRBD2; v_gene: TRBV9; abundance: -
CDR3aa: CASSVARGTAPSGNTIYF; CDR3nt: TGTGCCAGCAGCGTAGCGCGGGGCACGGCTCCCTCTGGAAACACCATATATTTT; j_gene: TRBJ1-3; d_gene: -; v_gene: TRBV9; abundance: -
CDR3aa: CASRRFQGATEAFF; CDR3nt: TGTGCCAGCAGACGTTTTCAGGGTGCGACTGAAGCTTTCTTT; j_gene: TRBJ1-1; d_gene: -; v_gene: TRBV28; abundance: -
CDR3aa: CASLGDREYEQYF; CDR3nt: TGTGCCAGCTTAGGGGACAGGGAGTACGAGCAGTACTTC; j_gene: TRBJ2-7; d_gene: TRBD1; v_gene: TRBV18; abundance: -
CDR3aa: CASSQVGGTQRKQFF; CDR3nt: TGCGCCAGCAGCCAAGTTGGGGGGACCCAGAGAAAACAGTTCTTC; j_gene: TRBJ2-1; d_gene: -; v_gene: TRBV4-1; abundance: -
CDR3aa: CASSPDRLNSPLHF; CDR3nt: TGTGCCAGCTCACCCGACAGATTGAATTCACCCCTCCACTTT; j_gene: TRBJ1-6; d_gene: -; v_gene: TRBV18; abundance: -
CDR3aa: CASSLDPGGPSIYTEAFF; CDR3nt: TGTGCCAGCAGCTTAGACCCCGGGGGACCCTCGATATACACTGAAGCTTTCTTT; j_gene: TRBJ1-1; d_gene: -; v_gene: TRBV7-8; abundance: -
CDR3aa: CASADSHTEAFF; CDR3nt: TGTGCCAGCGCGGACAGTCACACTGAAGCTTTCTTT; j_gene: TRBJ1-1; d_gene: -; v_gene: TRBV7-9; abundance: -
CDR3aa: CASSETGNGGNEKLFF; CDR3nt: TGTGCCAGCAGTGAGACAGGGAACGGTGGTAATGAAAAACTGTTTTTT; j_gene: TRBJ1-4; d_gene: TRBD1; v_gene: TRBV2; abundance: -
CDR3aa: CSAANAEAFF; CDR3nt: TGCAGTGCTGCGAACGCTGAAGCTTTCTTT; j_gene: TRBJ1-1; d_gene: -; v_gene: TRBV20-1; abundance: -
CDR3aa: CASSSPEKGWFDGYTF; CDR3nt: TGTGCCAGCAGCAGCCCCGAAAAGGGGTGGTTTGACGGCTACACCTTC; j_gene: TRBJ1-2; d_gene: -; v_gene: TRBV11-1; abundance: -
CDR3aa: CAISEARQRSNYGYTF; CDR3nt: TGTGCCATCAGTGAGGCGAGGCAGCGATCTAACTATGGCTACACCTTC; j_gene: TRBJ1-2; d_gene: -; v_gene: TRBV10-3; abundance: -
CDR3aa: CASSPGLAGGPDTQYF; CDR3nt: TGTGCCAGCTCACCAGGACTAGCGGGGGGGCCAGATACGCAGTATTTT; j_gene: TRBJ2-3; d_gene: TRBD2; v_gene: TRBV18; abundance: -
CDR3aa: CASSQDFGGYTEAFF; CDR3nt: TGCGCCAGCAGCCAAGATTTTGGAGGCTACACTGAAGCTTTCTTT; j_gene: TRBJ1-1; d_gene: -; v_gene: TRBV4-1; abundance: -
CDR3aa: CASSEPGATREDGYTF; CDR3nt: TGTGCCAGCAGTGAACCTGGGGCTACCAGGGAGGATGGCTACACCTTC; j_gene: TRBJ1-2; d_gene: -; v_gene: TRBV25-1; abundance: -
CDR3aa: CAITATSGGSDTQYF; CDR3nt: TGTGCCATCACCGCGACTAGCGGGGGCTCAGATACGCAGTATTTT; j_gene: TRBJ2-3; d_gene: TRBD2; v_gene: TRBV10-3; abundance: once
CDR3aa: CASSLSTGLSYEQYF; CDR3nt: TGCGCCAGCAGCTTGTCGACAGGGTTATCCTACGAGCAGTACTTC; j_gene: TRBJ2-7; d_gene: TRBD1; v_gene: TRBV5-1; abundance: -
CDR3aa: CASSHTGNTEAFF; CDR3nt: TGTGCCAGCAGCCATACAGGGAACACTGAAGCTTTCTTT; j_gene: TRBJ1-1; d_gene: -; v_gene: TRBV7-9; abundance: -
CDR3aa: CAWSGTGPFNQPQHF; CDR3nt: TGTGCCTGGAGTGGGACAGGACCGTTCAATCAGCCCCAGCATTTT; j_gene: TRBJ1-5; d_gene: TRBD1; v_gene: TRBV30; abundance: -
CDR3aa: CASSSGGWETQYF; CDR3nt: TGTGCCAGCAGTTCCGGGGGTTGGGAGACCCAGTACTTC; j_gene: TRBJ2-5; d_gene: -; v_gene: TRBV6-5; abundance: once
CDR3aa: CASTTGWLNTDTQYF; CDR3nt: TGTGCCAGTACCACCGGGTGGCTCAACACAGATACGCAGTATTTT; j_gene: TRBJ2-3; d_gene: -; v_gene: TRBV19; abundance: -
CDR3aa: CATSGLVFYEQYF; CDR3nt: TGTGCCACCTCGGGACTAGTTTTCTACGAGCAGTACTTC; j_gene: TRBJ2-7; d_gene: TRBD2; v_gene: TRBV11-2; abundance: -
CDR3aa: CASSKDRVGEQYF; CDR3nt: TGTGCCAGTAGTAAGGACAGGGTTGGCGAGCAGTACTTC; j_gene: TRBJ2-7; d_gene: TRBD1; v_gene: TRBV19; abundance: -
CDR3aa: CASSELLGPNEKLFF; CDR3nt: TGTGCCAGCAGTGAACTATTGGGGCCTAATGAAAAACTGTTTTTT; j_gene: TRBJ1-4; d_gene: -; v_gene: TRBV25-1; abundance: -
CDR3aa: CASSEPGLGTGYTF; CDR3nt: TGTGCCAGCAGTGAACCGGGACTAGGCACTGGCTACACCTTC; j_gene: TRBJ1-2; d_gene: -; v_gene: TRBV6-4; abundance: -
CDR3aa: CASSLRQGPRRYTF; CDR3nt: TGTGCCAGCAGTTTAAGACAGGGGCCAAGAAGATACACCTTC; j_gene: TRBJ1-2; d_gene: TRBD1; v_gene: TRBV27; abundance: -
CDR3aa: CASRTGFSFGTDTQYF; CDR3nt: TGTGCCAGCAGGACAGGGTTCAGTTTCGGCACAGATACGCAGTATTTT; j_gene: TRBJ2-3; d_gene: TRBD1; v_gene: TRBV2; abundance: -
CDR3aa: CASSPKGGAGGTQYF; CDR3nt: TGTGCCAGCAGCCCAAAAGGGGGGGCGGGCGGGACCCAGTACTTC; j_gene: TRBJ2-5; d_gene: -; v_gene: TRBV7-2; abundance: -
CDR3aa: CASRLAQGYGYTF; CDR3nt: TGTGCCAGCAGGCTTGCTCAGGGGTATGGCTACACCTTC; j_gene: TRBJ1-2; d_gene: -; v_gene: TRBV27; abundance: -
CDR3aa: CAISGGTGRDYGYTF; CDR3nt: TGTGCCATCAGTGGGGGGACAGGGAGGGACTATGGCTACACCTTC; j_gene: TRBJ1-2; d_gene: TRBD1; v_gene: TRBV10-3; abundance: -
CDR3aa: CASSSEDRGNYGYTF; CDR3nt: TGTGCCAGCAGCTCCGAGGACAGGGGAAACTATGGCTACACCTTC; j_gene: TRBJ1-2; d_gene: TRBD1; v_gene: TRBV11-3; abundance: few
CDR3aa: CASSVDPDRGLKTEAFF; CDR3nt: TGTGCCAGCAGCGTCGATCCGGACAGGGGGCTGAAAACTGAAGCTTTCTTT; j_gene: TRBJ1-1; d_gene: TRBD1; v_gene: TRBV9; abundance: -
CDR3aa: CASSRGSGGATDTQYF; CDR3nt: TGTGCCAGCAGTCGGGGTAGCGGGGGGGCAACAGATACGCAGTATTTT; j_gene: TRBJ2-3; d_gene: TRBD2; v_gene: TRBV2; abundance: -
CDR3aa: CASSATAGNQPQHF; CDR3nt: TGTGCCAGCTCAGCGACAGCAGGCAATCAGCCCCAGCATTTT; j_gene: TRBJ1-5; d_gene: -; v_gene: TRBV18; abundance: -
CDR3aa: CASRIWGGQSTGELFF; CDR3nt: TGTGCCAGCCGAATATGGGGGGGGCAATCAACGGGGGAGCTGTTTTTT; j_gene: TRBJ2-2; d_gene: -; v_gene: TRBV13; abundance: -
CDR3aa: CASGPGGATQYF; CDR3nt: TGCGCCAGCGGTCCAGGAGGAGCTACGCAGTATTTT; j_gene: TRBJ2-3; d_gene: -; v_gene: TRBV5-1; abundance: -
CDR3aa: CASSGTTGGTEAFF; CDR3nt: TGCGCCAGCAGCGGTACGACAGGGGGCACTGAAGCTTTCTTT; j_gene: TRBJ1-1; d_gene: TRBD1; v_gene: TRBV5-1; abundance: -
CDR3aa: CASSASAEARYGYTF; CDR3nt: TGTGCCAGCAGTGCGAGCGCAGAGGCAAGGTATGGCTACACCTTC; j_gene: TRBJ1-2; d_gene: -; v_gene: TRBV2; abundance: -
CDR3aa: CASSPPGAGDLNEQFF; CDR3nt: TGTGCCAGCAGCCCGCCAGGGGCGGGCGACCTTAATGAGCAGTTCTTC; j_gene: TRBJ2-1; d_gene: -; v_gene: TRBV5-4; abundance: once
CDR3aa: CASSYLPGPLNTEAFF; CDR3nt: TGTGCCAGCAGCTACCTGCCTGGGCCCTTGAACACTGAAGCTTTCTTT; j_gene: TRBJ1-1; d_gene: -; v_gene: TRBV7-9; abundance: -
CDR3aa: CASSLSEGIGTEAFF; CDR3nt: TGTGCCAGCTCCCTCAGCGAGGGCATCGGTACTGAAGCTTTCTTT; j_gene: TRBJ1-1; d_gene: -; v_gene: TRBV18; abundance: -
CDR3aa: CAISTQGLNEKLFF; CDR3nt: TGTGCCATCAGTACACAGGGTCTGAATGAAAAACTGTTTTTT; j_gene: TRBJ1-4; d_gene: -; v_gene: TRBV10-3; abundance: once
CDR3aa: CASSQGAGTEAFF; CDR3nt: TGTGCCAGCAGCCAGGGGGCAGGTACTGAAGCTTTCTTT; j_gene: TRBJ1-1; d_gene: TRBD1; v_gene: TRBV6-5; abundance: -
CDR3aa: CASSSGPGVGEQYF; CDR3nt: TGTGCCAGCAGCTCCGGCCCAGGGGTTGGCGAGCAGTACTTC; j_gene: TRBJ2-7; d_gene: -; v_gene: TRBV27; abundance: -
CDR3aa: CASSDSGGTEAFF; CDR3nt: TGTGCCAGCAGTGACTCAGGGGGGACTGAAGCTTTCTTT; j_gene: TRBJ1-1; d_gene: TRBD1; v_gene: TRBV6-1; abundance: -
CDR3aa: CASSPQTGLVGELFF; CDR3nt: TGTGCCAGCAGCCCTCAGACAGGGTTAGTCGGGGAGCTGTTTTTT; j_gene: TRBJ2-2; d_gene: TRBD1; v_gene: TRBV7-3; abundance: -
CDR3aa: CASSAGDSSGNTIYF; CDR3nt: TGTGCCAGCAGCGCCGGGGACAGCTCTGGAAACACCATATATTTT; j_gene: TRBJ1-3; d_gene: TRBD1; v_gene: TRBV2; abundance: -
CDR3aa: CASSEYQGGQPQHF; CDR3nt: TGTGCCAGCAGTGAATATCAGGGAGGGCAGCCCCAGCATTTT; j_gene: TRBJ1-5; d_gene: -; v_gene: TRBV2; abundance: -
CDR3aa: CASSYDSYNEQFF; CDR3nt: TGTGCTAGCAGCTACGACAGTTACAATGAGCAGTTCTTC; j_gene: TRBJ2-1; d_gene: -; v_gene: TRBV7-7; abundance: -
CDR3aa: CASSPGQSGEQFF; CDR3nt: TGTGCCAGCAGCCCCGGACAGTCGGGTGAGCAGTTCTTC; j_gene: TRBJ2-1; d_gene: -; v_gene: TRBV7-2; abundance: -
CDR3aa: CATSRDHPKTSGGRYEQYF; CDR3nt: TGTGCCACCAGCAGAGACCACCCCAAGACTAGCGGGGGGAGGTACGAGCAGTACTTC; j_gene: TRBJ2-7; d_gene: TRBD2; v_gene: TRBV15; abundance: -
CDR3aa: CASSFTGGRQGEAFF; CDR3nt: TGTGCCAGCAGCTTCACTGGGGGCCGTCAGGGCGAAGCTTTCTTT; j_gene: TRBJ1-1; d_gene: -; v_gene: TRBV7-2; abundance: -
CDR3aa: CASIERAGKVYEQYF; CDR3nt: TGTGCCAGCATTGAGAGGGCGGGGAAGGTTTACGAGCAGTACTTC; j_gene: TRBJ2-7; d_gene: -; v_gene: TRBV2; abundance: -
CDR3aa: CASSQGKSRNQPQHF; CDR3nt: TGTGCCAGCTCACAGGGGAAAAGTAGAAATCAGCCCCAGCATTTT; j_gene: TRBJ1-5; d_gene: TRBD1; v_gene: TRBV19; abundance: -
CDR3aa: CASGQTWPGGNEQYF; CDR3nt: TGTGCCAGTGGCCAAACCTGGCCCGGGGGGAACGAGCAGTACTTC; j_gene: TRBJ2-7; d_gene: TRBD2; v_gene: TRBV19; abundance: -
CDR3aa: CASSYLQGGRWNEQFF; CDR3nt: TGTGCCAGCAGTTACTTACAGGGGGGGCGTTGGAATGAGCAGTTCTTC; j_gene: TRBJ2-1; d_gene: -; v_gene: TRBV6-5; abundance: -
CDR3aa: CASSLAALADTQYF; CDR3nt: TGTGCCAGCAGTTTAGCGGCGCTCGCAGATACGCAGTATTTT; j_gene: TRBJ2-3; d_gene: -; v_gene: TRBV27; abundance: -
CDR3aa: CASSSGGSNQPQHF; CDR3nt: TGTGCCAGCTCATCAGGGGGTAGCAATCAGCCCCAGCATTTT; j_gene: TRBJ1-5; d_gene: TRBD1; v_gene: TRBV18; abundance: -
CDR3aa: CASSEAAWDYYSNQPQHF; CDR3nt: TGTGCCAGCAGTGAAGCGGCGTGGGACTACTATAGCAATCAGCCCCAGCATTTT; j_gene: TRBJ1-5; d_gene: -; v_gene: TRBV6-1; abundance: -
CDR3aa: CASSSPRGGHYEQYF; CDR3nt: TGTGCCAGCAGTAGCCCGCGGGGGGGCCATTACGAGCAGTACTTC; j_gene: TRBJ2-7; d_gene: TRBD2; v_gene: TRBV6-5; abundance: -